The rows below give T cell receptor beta chains drawn from one sample of a study of brain T cells in children with intractable seizures. Clones were read by immunoSEQ multiplex PCR, and TCRdb kept only the in-frame ones, dropping some. In the table there are about 340,000 clones, about 93% of which are singletons. The sequencing used peripheral blood, collected less than 6 months after surgery. The receptor set was obtained from a boy in the first two years of life with tuberous sclerosis and intractable seizures. Both conserved end residues are part of each CDR3. D genes are given only for firm matches.

v_gene | d_gene | CDR3aa
TRBV5-8 | NA | CASSFGEQYF
TRBV6-6 | TRBD2 | CASTFEREGPPHTQYF
TRBV6-5 | TRBD1 | CAVSRAGGGEKLFF
TRBV19 | NA | CASSIGGYSNQPQHF
TRBV11-3 | NA | CASSLSVAMQYF
TRBV20-1 | NA | CSAGDLYGYTF
TRBV27 | NA | CASSQPRAPRTEAFF
TRBV30 | NA | CAWTEGYGYTF
TRBV11-2 | NA | CASSFGGSANTEAFF
TRBV5-5 | NA | CASSLGQVFHF
TRBV4-2 | TRBD2 | CASSKAGGLYEQYF
TRBV30 | TRBD1 | CAWTDRAYTGELFF
TRBV3-1/TRBV3-2 | NA | CASSRTRNQPQHF
TRBV6-6 | NA | CASSRRGEAQPQHF
TRBV10-3 | NA | CAITPEPNYGYTF
TRBV6-5 | NA | CASRNPGLGGGYTF
TRBV30 | TRBD2 | CAWSVTSGGAGEQFF
TRBV19 | NA | CAGGDGYGYTF
TRBV27 | NA | CASSLSDNYNEQFF
TRBV6-5 | TRBD1 | CASLRGTGDEKLFF
TRBV7-9 | TRBD2 | CASSQLTSGRQETQYF
TRBV30 | NA | CAWSLLGEGAFF
TRBV5-1 | TRBD1 | CASRSRGGEKLFF
TRBV28 | NA | CASSLIGVMNTEAFF
TRBV2 | TRBD2 | CASRTLTSAAGELFF
TRBV7-2 | NA | CASSFFGGNSYEQYF
TRBV7-9 | TRBD1 | CAGTKGGIDTGELFF
TRBV27 | NA | CASSFGQSSYEQYF
TRBV6-5 | NA | CASSSPGADLFYGYTF
TRBV7-3 | NA | CASSLKRGETQYF
TRBV11-3 | NA | CASSLDAYEQYF
TRBV7-8 | NA | CASSERMTDTGELFF
TRBV7-8 | TRBD1 | CASSLLGQGNNSPLHF
TRBV30 | NA | CAWTRRRGTEAFF
TRBV2 | NA | CASSTQGIRTDTQYF
TRBV19 | NA | CASKAGRFSNQPQHF
TRBV28 | NA | CASSLKGYQEETQYF
TRBV30 | TRBD2 | CAWNRGAYEQYF
TRBV13 | TRBD2 | CASSLVSGGNTGELFF
TRBV10-3 | NA | CAILETGHGYGYTF
TRBV6-1 | TRBD1 | CASSEDRGRLQQYF
TRBV7-8 | NA | CATAGATWLNNEQFF
TRBV6-6 | TRBD1 | CASSHYPLTGGGNQPQHF
TRBV7-2 | TRBD1 | CASSTRQGRNTGELFF
TRBV24-1 | TRBD1 | CATSDSSRQGLTEAFF
TRBV11-3 | NA | CASRPLGRRRDTQYF
TRBV5-6 | NA | CASSLVAEEYSNEQFF
TRBV4-2 | NA | CASSQDRGTEAFF
TRBV3-1/TRBV3-2 | NA | CASSPISGANVLTF
TRBV18 | NA | CASSRPSPQGSEQYF
TRBV4-2 | NA | CASSQEQGYTEAFF